This entry features one TCR beta chain sequence. The antigen remains unidentified. The data derive from a study of T cell repertoires in cytomegalovirus infection. At the level of the study: Shared public TCR beta signatures pointed to both CMV infection and a matching HLA type.

One entry per CDR3 protein results from TCRdb running MiXCR on the reads. The sample carries 350,000 to 500,000 distinct CDR3 sequences, approximately 32% recorded once. CDR3 length: 15 amino acids. In germline, CDR1 is SGHTA, CDR2 FQGNSA. The germline V and J ends were trimmed by 4 bases and 4 bases, with 16 bases remaining between them. Findings and limits, study-wide: The ex vivo response was dominated by HLA-C-restricted CMV-specific TCR beta clonotypes. Identification of carriers of CMV plus the relevant HLA was performed using cumulative public TCR beta family frequency.

The gene calls are TRBV7-2 and TRBJ1-2, with a weak D call TRBD1 (5 bases). The sequencing input was PBMCs. The origin of this receptor is a human donor in good health (CMV status not recorded). Some clones in this sample may be carry-over from other donors' samples. The chain's CDR3 is CASSSEGRLVYGYTF. The CDR3 DNA reads as TGTGCCAGCAGCTCCGAGGGACGGTTGGTCTATGGCTACACCTTC.